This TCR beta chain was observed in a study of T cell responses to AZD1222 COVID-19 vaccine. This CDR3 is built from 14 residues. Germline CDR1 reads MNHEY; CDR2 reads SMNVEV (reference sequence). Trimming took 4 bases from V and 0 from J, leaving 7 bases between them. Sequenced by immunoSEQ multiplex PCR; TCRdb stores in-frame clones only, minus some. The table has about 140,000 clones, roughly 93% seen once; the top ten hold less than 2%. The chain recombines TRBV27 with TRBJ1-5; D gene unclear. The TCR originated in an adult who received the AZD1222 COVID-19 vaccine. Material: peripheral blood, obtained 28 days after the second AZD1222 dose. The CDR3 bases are TGTGCCAGCAGTTCCCCTTATAGCAATCAGCCCCAGCATTTT. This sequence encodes CASSSPYSNQPQHF.